This TCR beta chain was retrieved from a study of shared clonotypes between healthy human individuals. Germline values: CDR1 SGHDT, CDR2 YYEEEE. V shed 5 bases and J shed 5 bases, with 16 bases lying between them. The CDR3 length is 15 residues. The method was immunoSEQ multiplex PCR; TCRdb's version includes in-frame clones alone and lacks a portion of them. This sample has around 320,000 clones, with about nine tenths found just once. The rearrangement joins TRBV5-6 to TRBJ1-4, with D perhaps TRBD1 (5 bases). The sequence derives from a man aged 18 to 29 in good health. Sequenced: memory CD8+ T cells sorted from blood. Subset here: CD45RO+ cells pooled with CCR7-negative TemRA cells. This CDR3 is CASRDWGRNNEKLFF. The CDR3 bases are TGTGCCAGCAGGGATTGGGGGAGGAACAATGAAAAACTGTTTTTT.